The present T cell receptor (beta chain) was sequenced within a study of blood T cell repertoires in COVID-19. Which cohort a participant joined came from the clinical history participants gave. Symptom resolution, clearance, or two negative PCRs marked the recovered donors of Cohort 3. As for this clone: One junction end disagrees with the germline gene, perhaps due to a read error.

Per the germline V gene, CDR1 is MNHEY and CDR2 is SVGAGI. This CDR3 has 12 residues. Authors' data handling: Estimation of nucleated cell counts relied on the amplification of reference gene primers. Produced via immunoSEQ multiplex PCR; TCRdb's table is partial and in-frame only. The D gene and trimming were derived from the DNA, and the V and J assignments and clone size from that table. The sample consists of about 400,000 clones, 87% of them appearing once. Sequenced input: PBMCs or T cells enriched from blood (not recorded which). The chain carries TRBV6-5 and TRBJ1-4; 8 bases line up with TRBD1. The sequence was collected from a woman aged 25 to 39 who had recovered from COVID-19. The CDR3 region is CACRGLNEKLFF. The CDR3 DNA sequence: TGTGCCTGCAGGGGGCTTAATGAAAAACTGTTTTTT.